The clone carrying this T cell receptor (beta chain) was observed at least ten times. Time point in this sample: after trial treatment. As to treatment: LDRT plus nivolumab, ipilimumab, low-dose cyclophosphamide and aspirin (RACIN trial). The donors' treatment consisted of nivolumab, ipilimumab, aspirin, low-dose cyclophosphamide and low-dose radiotherapy. This sample was included in a study of low-dose radiotherapy and immunotherapy resistance in tumors. Overall study context: Each patient was administered nivolumab intravenously at 240 mg, which was a flat dose, every two weeks, along with intravenous ipilimumab at 1 mg/kg every six weeks.

First-strand cDNA used TRAV- and TRBV-specific primers, covering alpha and beta chains. A roughly 20-cycle PCR with a constant-region primer and V-primer adapter amplified TCRs. Amplifying the isolated mRNA was done by in vitro transcription. One entry per CDR3 protein results from TCRdb running MiXCR on the reads. This sample carries tens of thousands of distinct CDR3 sequences, 20% to 25% of them seen once, and the ten largest clones take roughly 12%. Source: PBMCs, taken after low-dose radiotherapy plus immunotherapy. This TCR came from a female donor with ovarian cancer.

Here the CDR3 DNA reads TGTGCCAGCAGCTACGGCGGAACTAGGGCTGACTCTGGGGCCAACGTCCTGACTTTC. Its translation: CASSYGGTRADSGANVLTF. V is TRBV6-2 or TRBV6-3 and J is TRBJ2-6, with D possibly being TRBD2 (5 bases). The germline V gene has CDR1 MNHEY and CDR2 SVGEGT. The CDR3 contains 19 residues. V was clipped by 6 bases and J by 0 bases, with 21 bases between them.